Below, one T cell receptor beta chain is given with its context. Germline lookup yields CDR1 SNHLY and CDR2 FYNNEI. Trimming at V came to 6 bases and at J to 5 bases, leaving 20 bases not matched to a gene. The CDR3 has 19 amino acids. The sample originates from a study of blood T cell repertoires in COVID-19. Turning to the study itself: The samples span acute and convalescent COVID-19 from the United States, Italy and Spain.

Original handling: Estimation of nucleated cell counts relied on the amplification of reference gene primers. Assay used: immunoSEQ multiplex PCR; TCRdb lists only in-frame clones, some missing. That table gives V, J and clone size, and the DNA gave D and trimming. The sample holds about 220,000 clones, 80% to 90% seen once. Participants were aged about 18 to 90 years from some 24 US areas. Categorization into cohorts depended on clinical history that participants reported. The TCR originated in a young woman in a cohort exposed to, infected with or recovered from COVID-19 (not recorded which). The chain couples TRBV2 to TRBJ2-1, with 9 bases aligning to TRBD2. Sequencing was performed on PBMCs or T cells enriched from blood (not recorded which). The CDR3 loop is CASRVAERGATKMNNEQFF. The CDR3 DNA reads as TGTGCCAGCAGGGTGGCCGAGCGGGGGGCCACAAAGATGAACAATGAGCAGTTCTTC.